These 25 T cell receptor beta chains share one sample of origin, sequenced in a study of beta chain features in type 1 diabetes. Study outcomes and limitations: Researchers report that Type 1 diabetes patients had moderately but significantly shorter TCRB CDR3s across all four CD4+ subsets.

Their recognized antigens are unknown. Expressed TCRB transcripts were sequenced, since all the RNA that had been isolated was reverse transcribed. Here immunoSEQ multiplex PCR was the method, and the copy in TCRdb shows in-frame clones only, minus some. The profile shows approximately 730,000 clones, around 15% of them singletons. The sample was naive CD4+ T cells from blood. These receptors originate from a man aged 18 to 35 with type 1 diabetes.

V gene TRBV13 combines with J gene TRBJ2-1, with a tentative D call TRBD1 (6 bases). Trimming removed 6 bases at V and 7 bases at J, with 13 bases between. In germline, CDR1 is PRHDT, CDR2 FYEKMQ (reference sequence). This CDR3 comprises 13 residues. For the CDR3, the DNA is TGTGCCAGCAGACCCGGGACAACGAATGAGCAGTTCTTC. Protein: CASRPGTTNEQFF.

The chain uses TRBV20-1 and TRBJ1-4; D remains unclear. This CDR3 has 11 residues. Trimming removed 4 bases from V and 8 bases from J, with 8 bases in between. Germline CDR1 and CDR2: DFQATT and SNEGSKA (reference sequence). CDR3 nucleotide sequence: TGCAGTGCTACGGACCGGGAAAAACTGTTTTTT. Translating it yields CSATDREKLFF.

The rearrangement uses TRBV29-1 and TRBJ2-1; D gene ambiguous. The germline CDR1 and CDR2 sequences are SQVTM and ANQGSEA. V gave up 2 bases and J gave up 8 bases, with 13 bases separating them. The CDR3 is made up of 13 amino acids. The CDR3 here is CSVEPRMVDEQFF. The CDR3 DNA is TGCAGCGTTGAACCCAGGATGGTGGATGAGCAGTTCTTC.

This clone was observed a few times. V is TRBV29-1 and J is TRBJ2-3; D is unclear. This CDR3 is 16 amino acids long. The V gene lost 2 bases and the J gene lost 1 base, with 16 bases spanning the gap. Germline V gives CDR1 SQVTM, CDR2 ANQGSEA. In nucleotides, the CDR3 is TGCAGCGTTGAACTCCCTCGCGGTGCGGGCACAGATACGCAGTATTTT. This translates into CSVELPRGAGTDTQYF.

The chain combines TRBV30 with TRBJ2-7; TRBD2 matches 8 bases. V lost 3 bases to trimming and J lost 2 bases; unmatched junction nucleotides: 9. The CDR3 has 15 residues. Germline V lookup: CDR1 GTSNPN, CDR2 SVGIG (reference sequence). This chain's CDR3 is CAWSAGGGLAYEQYF. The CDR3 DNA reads TGTGCCTGGAGCGCCGGGGGGGGCCTGGCCTACGAGCAGTACTTC.

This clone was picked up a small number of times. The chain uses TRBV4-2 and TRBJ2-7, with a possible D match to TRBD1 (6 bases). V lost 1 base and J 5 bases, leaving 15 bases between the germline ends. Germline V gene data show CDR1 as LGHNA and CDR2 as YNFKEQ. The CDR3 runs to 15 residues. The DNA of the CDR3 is TGTGCCAGCAGCCAAGTTGACAGGCCGGCCCACGAGCAGTACTTC. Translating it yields CASSQVDRPAHEQYF.

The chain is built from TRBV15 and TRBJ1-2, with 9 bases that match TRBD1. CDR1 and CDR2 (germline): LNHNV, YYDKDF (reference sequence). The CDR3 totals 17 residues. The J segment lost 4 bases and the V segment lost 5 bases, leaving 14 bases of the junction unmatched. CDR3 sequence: CATSPYPGQGSSYGYTF. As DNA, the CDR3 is TGTGCCACCAGCCCATACCCGGGACAGGGTTCTTCCTATGGCTACACCTTC.

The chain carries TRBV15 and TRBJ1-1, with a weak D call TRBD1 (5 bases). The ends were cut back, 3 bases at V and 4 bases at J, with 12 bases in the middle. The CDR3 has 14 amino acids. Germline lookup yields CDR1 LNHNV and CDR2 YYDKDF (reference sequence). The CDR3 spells CATSSPAGGTEAFF. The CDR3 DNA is TGTGCCACCAGCAGCCCAGCTGGGGGCACTGAAGCTTTCTTT.

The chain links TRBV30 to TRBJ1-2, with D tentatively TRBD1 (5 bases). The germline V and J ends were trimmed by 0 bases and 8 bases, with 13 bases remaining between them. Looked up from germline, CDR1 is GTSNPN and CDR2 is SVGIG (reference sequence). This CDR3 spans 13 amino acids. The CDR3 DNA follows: TGTGCCTGGAGTGTTAGAGGGGCGACAGGCTACACCTTC. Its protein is CAWSVRGATGYTF.

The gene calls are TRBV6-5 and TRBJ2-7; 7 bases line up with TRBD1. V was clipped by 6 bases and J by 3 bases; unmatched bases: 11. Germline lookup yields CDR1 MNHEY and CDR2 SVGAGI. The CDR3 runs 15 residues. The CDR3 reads CASSTTGTEFYEQYF. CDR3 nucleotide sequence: TGTGCCAGCAGCACCACCGGGACAGAGTTCTACGAGCAGTACTTC.

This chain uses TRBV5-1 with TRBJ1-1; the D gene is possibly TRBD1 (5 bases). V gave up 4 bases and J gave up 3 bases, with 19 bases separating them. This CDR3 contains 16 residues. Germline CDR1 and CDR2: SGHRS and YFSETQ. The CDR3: CASSLLQVGVDTEAFF. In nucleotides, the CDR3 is TGCGCCAGCAGCCTGTTACAGGTCGGGGTGGACACTGAAGCTTTCTTT.

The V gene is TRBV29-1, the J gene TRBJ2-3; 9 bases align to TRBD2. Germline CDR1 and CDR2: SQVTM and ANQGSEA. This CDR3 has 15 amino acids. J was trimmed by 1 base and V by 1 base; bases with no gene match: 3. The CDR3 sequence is CSVEATSGGTDTQYF. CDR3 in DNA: TGCAGCGTTGAAGCGACTAGCGGAGGCACAGATACGCAGTATTTT.

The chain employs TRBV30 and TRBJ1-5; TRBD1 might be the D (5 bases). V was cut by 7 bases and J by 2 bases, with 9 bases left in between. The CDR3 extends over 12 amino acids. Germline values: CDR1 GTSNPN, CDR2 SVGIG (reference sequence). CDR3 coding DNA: TGTGCCTTAGGAGGGGGCAATCAGCCCCAGCATTTT. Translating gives CALGGGNQPQHF.

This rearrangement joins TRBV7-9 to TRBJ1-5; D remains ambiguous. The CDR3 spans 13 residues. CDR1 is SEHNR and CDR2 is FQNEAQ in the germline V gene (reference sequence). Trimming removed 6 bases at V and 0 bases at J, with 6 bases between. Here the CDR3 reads CASSETSNQPQHF. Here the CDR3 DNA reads TGTGCCAGCAGTGAAACTAGCAATCAGCCCCAGCATTTT.

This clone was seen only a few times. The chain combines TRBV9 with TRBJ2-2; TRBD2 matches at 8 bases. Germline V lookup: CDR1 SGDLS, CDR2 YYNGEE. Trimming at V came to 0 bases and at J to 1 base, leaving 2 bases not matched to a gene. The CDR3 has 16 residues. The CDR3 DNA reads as TGTGCCAGCAGCGTAGAGCGGGGGTTGAACACCGGGGAGCTGTTTTTT. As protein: CASSVERGLNTGELFF.

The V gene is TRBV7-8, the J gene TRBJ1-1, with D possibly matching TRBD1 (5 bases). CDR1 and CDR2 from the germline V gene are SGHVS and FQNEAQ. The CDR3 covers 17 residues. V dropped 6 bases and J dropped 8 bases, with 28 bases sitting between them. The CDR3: CASRIGGTGYRLGEAFF. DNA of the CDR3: TGTGCCAGCAGAATAGGTGGGACGGGGTATCGCTTGGGGGAAGCTTTCTTT. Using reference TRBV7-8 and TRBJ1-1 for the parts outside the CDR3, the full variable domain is GAGVSQSPRYKVAKRGQDVALRCDPISGHVSLFWYQQALGQGPEFLTYFQNEAQLDKSGLPSDRFFAERPEGSVSTLKIQRTQQEDSAVYLCASRIGGTGYRLGEAFFGQGTRLTVV.

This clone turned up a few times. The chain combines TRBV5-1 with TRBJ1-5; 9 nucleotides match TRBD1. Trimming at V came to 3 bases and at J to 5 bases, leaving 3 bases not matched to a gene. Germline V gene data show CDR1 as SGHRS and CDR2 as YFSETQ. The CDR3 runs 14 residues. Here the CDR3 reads CASSSTGGHQPQHF. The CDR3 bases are TGCGCCAGCAGCTCGACAGGGGGGCATCAGCCCCAGCATTTT.

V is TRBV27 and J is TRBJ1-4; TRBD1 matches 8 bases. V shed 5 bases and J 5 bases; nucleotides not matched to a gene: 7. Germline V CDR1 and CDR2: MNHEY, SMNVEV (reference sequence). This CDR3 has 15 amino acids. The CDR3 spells CASSPRTGSNEKLFF. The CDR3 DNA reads TGTGCCAGCAGTCCCCGGACAGGGTCGAATGAAAAACTGTTTTTT. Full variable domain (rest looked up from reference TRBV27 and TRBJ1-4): EAQVTQNPRYLITVTGKKLTVTCSQNMNHEYMSWYRQDPGLGLRQIYYSMNVEVTDKGDVPEGYKVSRKEKRNFPLILESPSPNQTSLYFCASSPRTGSNEKLFFGSGTQLSVL.

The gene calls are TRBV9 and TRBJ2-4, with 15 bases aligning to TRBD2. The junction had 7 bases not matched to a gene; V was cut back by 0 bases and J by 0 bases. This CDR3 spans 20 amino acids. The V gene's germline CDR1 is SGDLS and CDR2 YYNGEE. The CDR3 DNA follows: TGTGCCAGCAGCGTAGCCCCGGGACTAGCGGGGGGATTAGCCAAAAACATTCAGTACTTC. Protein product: CASSVAPGLAGGLAKNIQYF.

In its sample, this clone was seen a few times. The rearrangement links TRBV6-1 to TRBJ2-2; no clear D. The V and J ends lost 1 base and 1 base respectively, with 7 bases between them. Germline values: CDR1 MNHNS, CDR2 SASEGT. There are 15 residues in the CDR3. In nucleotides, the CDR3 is TGTGCCAGCAGTGAAGGTTGGGGGAACACCGGGGAGCTGTTTTTT. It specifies CASSEGWGNTGELFF.

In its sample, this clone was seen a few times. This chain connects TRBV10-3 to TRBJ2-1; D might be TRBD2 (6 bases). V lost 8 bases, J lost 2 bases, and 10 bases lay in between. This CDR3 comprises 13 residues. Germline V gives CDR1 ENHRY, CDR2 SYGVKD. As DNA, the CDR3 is TGTGCCATCGGAGGGATCGCCTACAATGAGCAGTTCTTC. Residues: CAIGGIAYNEQFF.

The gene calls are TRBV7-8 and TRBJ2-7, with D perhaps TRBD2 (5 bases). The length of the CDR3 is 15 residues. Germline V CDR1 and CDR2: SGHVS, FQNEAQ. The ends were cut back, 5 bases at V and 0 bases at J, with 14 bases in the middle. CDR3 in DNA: TGTGCCAGCAGCCGAATAGCGTCCGGCTCCTACGAGCAGTACTTC. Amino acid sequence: CASSRIASGSYEQYF.

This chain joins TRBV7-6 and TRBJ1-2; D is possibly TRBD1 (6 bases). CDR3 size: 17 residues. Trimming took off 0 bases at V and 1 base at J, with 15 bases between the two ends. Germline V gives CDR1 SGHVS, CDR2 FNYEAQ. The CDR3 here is CASSLASDRTFNYGYTF. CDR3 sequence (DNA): TGTGCCAGCAGCTTAGCGTCGGACAGAACTTTTAACTATGGCTACACCTTC.

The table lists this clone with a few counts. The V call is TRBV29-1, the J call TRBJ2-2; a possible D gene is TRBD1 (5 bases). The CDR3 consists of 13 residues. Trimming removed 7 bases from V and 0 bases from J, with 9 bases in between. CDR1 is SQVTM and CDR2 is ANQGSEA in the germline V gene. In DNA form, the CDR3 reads TGCAGCGAACAGGATCCGAACACCGGGGAGCTGTTTTTT. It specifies CSEQDPNTGELFF.

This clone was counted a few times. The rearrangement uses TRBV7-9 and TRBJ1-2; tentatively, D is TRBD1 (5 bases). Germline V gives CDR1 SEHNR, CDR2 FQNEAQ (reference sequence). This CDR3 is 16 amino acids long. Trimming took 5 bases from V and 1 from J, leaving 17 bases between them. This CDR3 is CASSLGGARINYGYTF. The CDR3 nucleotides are TGTGCCAGCAGCCTCGGAGGGGCAAGAATTAACTATGGCTACACCTTC.